This record covers a single T cell receptor beta chain. These data are taken from a study of blood T cell repertoires in COVID-19. The wider study: COVID-19 samples collected from the United States, Italy and Spain covered acute and convalescent phases. T cells, B-cell-depleted T cells, or PBMCs provided the cDNA or gDNA that served as material.

The CDR3 runs 16 residues. J was trimmed by 0 bases and V by 6 bases; bases with no gene match: 6. Germline-derived CDR1 and CDR2 are LGHDT and YNNKEL (reference sequence). In the authors' workflow: It was from reference gene primer amplification that nucleated cell counts were estimated. Measured with immunoSEQ multiplex PCR; TCRdb has only the in-frame clones, and not every one. Clone size and the V and J calls come from that table; the DNA yielded D and trimming. Here the sample spans a few hundred thousand clones, 82% being singletons. The source of this sequence is a woman between 18 and 30 years old with acute or convalescent COVID-19. The material sequenced was peripheral blood. This chain joins TRBV3-1 (or the pseudogene TRBV3-2) and TRBJ2-4, with 9 nucleotides matching TRBD2. This CDR3 reads CASRQTSGKAKNIQYF. The CDR3 bases are TGTGCCAGCAGACAGACTAGCGGAAAAGCCAAAAACATTCAGTACTTC.